Listed here is a single T cell receptor beta chain. Its specificity is unknown. The data belong to a study of beta chain features in type 1 diabetes. In the study overall: Similarity in age, gender and cell yields was seen between patients and healthy donors. General study findings and limits: Lower insertion and higher deletion counts appeared at VDJ junctions in type 1 diabetes patients.

Isolated RNA was reverse transcribed in full, so expressed TCRB transcripts were sequenced. Naive, central memory and regulatory T cell samples produced a mean of approximately 4 million reads. Profiled with immunoSEQ multiplex PCR; TCRdb holds only in-frame clones, not every one. The sample includes roughly 500,000 clones, 10% to 12% of them seen just once. The CDR3 length is 14 residues. With 5 bases removed from V and 1 base from J, the gap between germline ends came to 11 bases. Germline V gene sequence: CDR1 SGHTA, CDR2 FQGNSA. Staining for CD45RO/CCR7/CD25/CD127/CD95/CD27 allowed sorting of CD4+ naive, central memory, regulatory and stem cell-like memory cells.

The V call is TRBV7-2, the J call TRBJ1-1; D is ambiguous. Specimen: naive CD4+ T cells from blood. This TCR was recovered from a woman aged 18-29 years in good health. The CDR3 nucleotides are TGTGCCAGCAGCCCCCGTAGACAGAACACTGAAGCTTTCTTT. Translation gives CASSPRRQNTEAFF.